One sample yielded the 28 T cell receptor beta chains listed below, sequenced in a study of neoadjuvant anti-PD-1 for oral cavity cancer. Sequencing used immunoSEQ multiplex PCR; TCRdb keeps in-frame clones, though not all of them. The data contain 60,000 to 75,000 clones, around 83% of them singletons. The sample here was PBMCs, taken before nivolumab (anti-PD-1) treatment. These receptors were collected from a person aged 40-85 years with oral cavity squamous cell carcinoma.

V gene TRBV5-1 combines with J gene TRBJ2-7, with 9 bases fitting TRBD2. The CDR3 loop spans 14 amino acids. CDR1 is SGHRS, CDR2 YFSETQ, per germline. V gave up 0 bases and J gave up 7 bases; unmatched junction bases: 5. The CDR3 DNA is TGCGCCAGCAGCTTGGAGTCTAGCGGGAAAGAGCAGTACTTC. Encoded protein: CASSLESSGKEQYF.

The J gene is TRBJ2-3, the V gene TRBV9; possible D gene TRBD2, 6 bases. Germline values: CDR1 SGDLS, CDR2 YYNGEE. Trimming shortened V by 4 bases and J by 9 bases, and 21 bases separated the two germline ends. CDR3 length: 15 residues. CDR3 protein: CASSIASGPRETQYF. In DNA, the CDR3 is TGTGCCAGCAGCATCGCTTCCGGGCCCCGGGAGACGCAGTATTTT.

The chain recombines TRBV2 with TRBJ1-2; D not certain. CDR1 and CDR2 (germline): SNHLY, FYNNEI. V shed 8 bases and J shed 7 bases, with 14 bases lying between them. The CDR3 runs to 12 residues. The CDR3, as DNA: TGTGCCAGCTCAGGTCCCGCGGGTGGCTACACCTTC. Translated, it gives CASSGPAGGYTF.

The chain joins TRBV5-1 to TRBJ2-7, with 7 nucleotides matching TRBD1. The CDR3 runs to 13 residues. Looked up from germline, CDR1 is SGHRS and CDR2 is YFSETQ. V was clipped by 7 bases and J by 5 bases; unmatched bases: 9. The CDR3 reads CASHRGLFHEQYF. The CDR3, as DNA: TGCGCCAGCCACAGGGGTCTGTTCCACGAGCAGTACTTC.

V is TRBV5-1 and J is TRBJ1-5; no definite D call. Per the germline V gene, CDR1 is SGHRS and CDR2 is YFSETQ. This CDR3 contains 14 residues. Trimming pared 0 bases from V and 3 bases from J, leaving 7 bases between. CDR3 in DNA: TGCGCCAGCAGCTTGGACAGCGTCAATCAGCCCCAGCATTTT. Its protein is CASSLDSVNQPQHF.

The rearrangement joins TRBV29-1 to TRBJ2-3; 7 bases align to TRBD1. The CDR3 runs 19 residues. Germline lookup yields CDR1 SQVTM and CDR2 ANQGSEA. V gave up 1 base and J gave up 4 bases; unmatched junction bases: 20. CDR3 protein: CSVEAILTRPGQISDTQYF. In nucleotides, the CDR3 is TGCAGCGTTGAAGCGATATTAACCCGACCGGGACAGATATCAGATACGCAGTATTTT.

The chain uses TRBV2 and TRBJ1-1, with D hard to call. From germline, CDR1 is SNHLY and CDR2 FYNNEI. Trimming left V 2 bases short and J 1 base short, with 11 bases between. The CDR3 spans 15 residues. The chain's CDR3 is CASSEHGPANTEAFF. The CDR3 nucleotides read TGTGCCAGCAGTGAACACGGACCCGCGAACACTGAAGCTTTCTTT. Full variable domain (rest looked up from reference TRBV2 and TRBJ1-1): EPEVTQTPSHQVTQMGQEVILRCVPISNHLYFYWYRQILGQKVEFLVSFYNNEISEKSEIFDDQFSVERPDGSNFTLKIRSTKLEDSAMYFCASSEHGPANTEAFFGQGTRLTVV.

The CDR3 nucleotides read TGTGCCAGCAGTTCGGTCAGCCCCTATGGCTACACCTTC. Its protein is CASSSVSPYGYTF. The chain is built from TRBV2 and TRBJ1-2; no firm D call. V lost 5 bases to trimming and J lost 4 bases, with 11 bases between them. CDR3 length: 13 amino acids. CDR1 SNHLY and CDR2 FYNNEI come from the germline V gene.

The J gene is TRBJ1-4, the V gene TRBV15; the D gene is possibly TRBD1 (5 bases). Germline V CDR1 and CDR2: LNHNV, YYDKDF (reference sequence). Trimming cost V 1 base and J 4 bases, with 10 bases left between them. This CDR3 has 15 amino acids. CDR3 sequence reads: CATSRVTGINEKLFF. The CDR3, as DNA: TGTGCCACCAGCAGAGTCACAGGTATTAATGAAAAACTGTTTTTT.

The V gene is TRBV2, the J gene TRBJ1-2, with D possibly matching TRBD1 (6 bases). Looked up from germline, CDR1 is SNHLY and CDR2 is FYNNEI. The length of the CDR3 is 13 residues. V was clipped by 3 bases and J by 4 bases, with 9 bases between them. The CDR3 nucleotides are TGTGCCAGCAGTGATAGGGGGGGCTATGGCTACACCTTC. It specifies CASSDRGGYGYTF.

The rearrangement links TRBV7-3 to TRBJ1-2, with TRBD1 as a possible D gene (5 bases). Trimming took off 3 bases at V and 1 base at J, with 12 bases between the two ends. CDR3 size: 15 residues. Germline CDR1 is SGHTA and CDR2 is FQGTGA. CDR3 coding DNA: TGTGCCAGCAGCTTGACGGGACGGGATAACTATGGCTACACCTTC. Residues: CASSLTGRDNYGYTF.

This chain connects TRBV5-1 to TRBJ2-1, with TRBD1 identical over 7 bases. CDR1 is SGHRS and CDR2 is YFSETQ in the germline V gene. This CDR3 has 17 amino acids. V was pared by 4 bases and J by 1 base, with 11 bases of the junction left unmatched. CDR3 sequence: CASSRGAGTASYNEQFF. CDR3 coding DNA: TGCGCCAGCAGCCGGGGAGCCGGGACAGCGTCCTACAATGAGCAGTTCTTC.

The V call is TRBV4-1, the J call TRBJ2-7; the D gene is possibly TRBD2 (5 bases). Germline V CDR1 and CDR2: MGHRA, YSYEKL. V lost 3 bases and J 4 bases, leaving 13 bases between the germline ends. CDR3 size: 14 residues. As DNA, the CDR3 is TGCGCCAGCAGCCATTGGACTGGGGAATACGAGCAGTACTTC. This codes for CASSHWTGEYEQYF.

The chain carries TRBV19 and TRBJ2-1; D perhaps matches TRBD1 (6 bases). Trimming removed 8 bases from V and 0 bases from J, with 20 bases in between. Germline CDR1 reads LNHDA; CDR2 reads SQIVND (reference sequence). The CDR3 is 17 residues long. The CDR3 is CASGLHGTPASYNEQFF. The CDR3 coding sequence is TGTGCCAGTGGTCTTCACGGGACACCGGCCTCCTACAATGAGCAGTTCTTC.

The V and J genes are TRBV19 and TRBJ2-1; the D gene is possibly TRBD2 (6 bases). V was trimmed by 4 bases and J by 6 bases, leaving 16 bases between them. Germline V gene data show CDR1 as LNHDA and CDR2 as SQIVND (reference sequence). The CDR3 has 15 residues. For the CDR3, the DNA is TGTGCCAGTAGTAGTTTCGGACTACCTCCCAATGAGCAGTTCTTC. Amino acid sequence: CASSSFGLPPNEQFF.

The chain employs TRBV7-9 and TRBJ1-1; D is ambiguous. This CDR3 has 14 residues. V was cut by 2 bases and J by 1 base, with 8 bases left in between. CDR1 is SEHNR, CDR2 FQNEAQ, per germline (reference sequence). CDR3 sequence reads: CASSLYYTNTEAFF. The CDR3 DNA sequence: TGTGCCAGCAGCTTATATTACACGAACACTGAAGCTTTCTTT.

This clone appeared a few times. CDR3 coding DNA: TGTGCCAGCAGTTTTCTTCCCAGAACCTACGAGCAGTACTTC. Translated: CASSFLPRTYEQYF. The gene calls are TRBV28 and TRBJ2-7; D ambiguous. Germline CDR1 MDHEN, CDR2 SYDVKM. The germline V and J ends were trimmed by 3 bases and 2 bases, with 11 bases remaining between them. CDR3 length equals 14 residues.

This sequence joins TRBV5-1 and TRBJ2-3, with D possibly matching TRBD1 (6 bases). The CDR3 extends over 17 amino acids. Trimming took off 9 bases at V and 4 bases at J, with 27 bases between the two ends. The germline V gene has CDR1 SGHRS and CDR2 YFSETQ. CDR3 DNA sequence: TGCGCCACCTCGGGACATCCTCGGTTCCTCTTTTCAGATACGCAGTATTTT. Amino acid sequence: CATSGHPRFLFSDTQYF.

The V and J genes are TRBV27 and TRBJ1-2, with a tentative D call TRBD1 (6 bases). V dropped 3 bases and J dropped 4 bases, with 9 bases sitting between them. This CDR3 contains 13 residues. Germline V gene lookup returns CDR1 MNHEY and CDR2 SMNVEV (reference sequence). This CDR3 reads CASSFRGLYGYTF. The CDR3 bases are TGTGCCAGCAGTTTCCGGGGGCTCTATGGCTACACCTTC.

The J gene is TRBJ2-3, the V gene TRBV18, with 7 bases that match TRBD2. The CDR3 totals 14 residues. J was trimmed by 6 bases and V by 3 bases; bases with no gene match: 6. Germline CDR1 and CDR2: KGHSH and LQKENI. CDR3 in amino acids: CASSPGTTEDTQYF. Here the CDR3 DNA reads TGTGCCAGCTCACCCGGGACTACCGAGGATACGCAGTATTTT.

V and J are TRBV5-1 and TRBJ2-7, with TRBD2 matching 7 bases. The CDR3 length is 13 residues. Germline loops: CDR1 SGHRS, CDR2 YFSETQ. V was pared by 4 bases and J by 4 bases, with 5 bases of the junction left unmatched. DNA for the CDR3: TGCGCCAGCAGCGACCAGCGGGGATACGAGCAGTACTTC. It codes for CASSDQRGYEQYF.

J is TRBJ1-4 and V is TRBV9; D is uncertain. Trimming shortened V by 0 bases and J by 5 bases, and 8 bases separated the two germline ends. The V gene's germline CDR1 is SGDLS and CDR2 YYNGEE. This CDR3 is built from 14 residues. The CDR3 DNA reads TGTGCCAGCAGCGTAGGCGGAGGAAATGAAAAACTGTTTTTT. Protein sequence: CASSVGGGNEKLFF. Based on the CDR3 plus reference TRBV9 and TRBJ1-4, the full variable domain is DSGVTQTPKHLITATGQRVTLRCSPRSGDLSVYWYQQSLDQGLQFLIQYYNGEERAKGNILERFSAQQFPDLHSELNLSSLELGDSALYFCASSVGGGNEKLFFGSGTQLSVL.

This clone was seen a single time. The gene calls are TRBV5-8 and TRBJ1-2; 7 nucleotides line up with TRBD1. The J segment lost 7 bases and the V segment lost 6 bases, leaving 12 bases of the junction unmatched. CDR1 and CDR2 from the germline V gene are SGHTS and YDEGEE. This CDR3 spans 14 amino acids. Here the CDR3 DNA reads TGTGCCAGCACTATAACTACAGGGGTCGGTGGCTACACCTTC. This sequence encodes CASTITTGVGGYTF.

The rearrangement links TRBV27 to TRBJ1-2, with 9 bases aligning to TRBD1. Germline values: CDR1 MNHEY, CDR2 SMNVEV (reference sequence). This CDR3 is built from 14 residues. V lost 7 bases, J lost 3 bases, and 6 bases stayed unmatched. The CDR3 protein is CASTRTGGDYGYTF. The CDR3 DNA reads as TGTGCCAGCACACGCACAGGGGGCGACTATGGCTACACCTTC.

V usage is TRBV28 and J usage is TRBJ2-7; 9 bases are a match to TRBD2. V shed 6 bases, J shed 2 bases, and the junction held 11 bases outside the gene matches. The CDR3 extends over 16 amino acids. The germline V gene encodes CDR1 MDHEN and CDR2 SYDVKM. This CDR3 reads CASSSAASGDTYEQYF. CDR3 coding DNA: TGTGCCAGCAGCTCCGCCGCTAGCGGGGATACCTACGAGCAGTACTTC.

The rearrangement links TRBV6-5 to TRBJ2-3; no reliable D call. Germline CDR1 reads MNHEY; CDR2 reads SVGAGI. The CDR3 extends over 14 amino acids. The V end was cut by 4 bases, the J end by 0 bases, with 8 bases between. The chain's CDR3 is CASSSPPSTDTQYF. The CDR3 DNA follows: TGTGCCAGCAGTTCCCCTCCTAGCACAGATACGCAGTATTTT.

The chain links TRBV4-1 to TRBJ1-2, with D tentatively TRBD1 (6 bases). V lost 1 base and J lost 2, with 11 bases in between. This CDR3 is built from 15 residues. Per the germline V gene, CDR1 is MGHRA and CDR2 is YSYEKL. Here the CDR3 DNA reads TGCGCCAGCAGCCAAGGAGGGGGGGTAAACTATGGCTACACCTTC. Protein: CASSQGGGVNYGYTF.

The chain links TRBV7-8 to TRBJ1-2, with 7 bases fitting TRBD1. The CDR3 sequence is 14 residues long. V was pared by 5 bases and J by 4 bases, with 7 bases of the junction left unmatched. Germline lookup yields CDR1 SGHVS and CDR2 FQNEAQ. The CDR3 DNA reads TGTGCCAGCAGCCTGGACAGGTTGAGCTATGGCTACACCTTC. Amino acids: CASSLDRLSYGYTF.